These 17 T cell receptor beta chains share one sample of origin, sequenced in a study of TIL therapy for anti-PD-1-resistant metastatic lung cancer. Time point indicated: pre-treatment sample, taken before nivolumab and TIL therapy. The libraries were made with immunoSEQ v3. Assay: immunoSEQ multiplex PCR; the TCRdb copy retains only in-frame clones and omits some. The sample includes about 47,000 clones, about 86% of them seen just once. Sequencing used blood, obtained at baseline. These receptors were obtained from a person aged 25 to 80 with non-small cell lung cancer.

The CDR3 loop reads CASSPGTAVYEQYF. For the CDR3, the DNA is TGTGCCAGCAGCCCTGGGACAGCAGTCTACGAGCAGTACTTC. This chain uses TRBV13 with TRBJ2-7; 7 bases agree with TRBD1. V lost 5 bases to trimming and J lost 3 bases; unmatched junction nucleotides: 7. CDR1 is PRHDT and CDR2 is FYEKMQ in the germline V gene (reference sequence). The CDR3 loop spans 14 amino acids.

This rearrangement joins TRBV20-1 to TRBJ2-1, with D tentatively TRBD2 (5 bases). The CDR3 length is 13 residues. Trimming cost V 3 bases and J 12 bases, with 18 bases left between them. CDR1 and CDR2 from the germline V gene are DFQATT and SNEGSKA (reference sequence). The CDR3 is CSASVAVNAGQFF. The CDR3 DNA follows: TGCAGTGCTAGTGTAGCTGTCAACGCGGGGCAGTTCTTC.

The rearrangement links TRBV6-5 to TRBJ2-5; D may be TRBD1 (6 bases). Trimming pared 6 bases from V and 5 bases from J, leaving 13 bases between. The CDR3 totals 13 residues. Per the germline V gene, CDR1 is MNHEY and CDR2 is SVGAGI. The chain's CDR3 is CASSPGTPETQYF. In nucleotides, the CDR3 is TGTGCCAGCAGCCCCGGGACACCCGAGACCCAGTACTTC.

The chain recombines TRBV11-3 with TRBJ1-1; D possibly corresponds to TRBD1 (6 bases). Trimming shortened V by 6 bases and J by 6 bases, and 8 bases separated the two germline ends. This CDR3 comprises 11 residues. Germline loops: CDR1 SGHNT, CDR2 YENEEA. CDR3 bases: TGTGCCAGCAGTGGGGGCTCTGAAGCTTTCTTT. This translates into CASSGGSEAFF.

The genes are TRBV6-2 or TRBV6-3 and TRBJ1-1, with TRBD1 matching 7 bases. V gave up 4 bases and J gave up 1 base; unmatched junction bases: 6. The CDR3 sequence is 15 residues long. The germline V gene encodes CDR1 MNHEY and CDR2 SVGEGT. The chain's CDR3 is CASSFDRERNTEAFF. DNA of the CDR3: TGTGCCAGCAGTTTCGACAGGGAAAGGAACACTGAAGCTTTCTTT.

V gene TRBV28 combines with J gene TRBJ2-4; the match to TRBD2 covers 14 bases. The CDR3 is made up of 21 amino acids. The J segment lost 0 bases and the V segment lost 6 bases, leaving 16 bases of the junction unmatched. From germline, CDR1 is MDHEN and CDR2 SYDVKM. The CDR3 is CASSPPRTSGGPPLAKNIQYF. CDR3 nucleotide sequence: TGTGCCAGCAGCCCCCCGAGGACTAGCGGGGGGCCACCTTTAGCCAAAAACATTCAGTACTTC. Looking up the rest from reference TRBV28 and TRBJ2-4 gives the full variable domain: DVKVTQSSRYLVKRTGEKVFLECVQDMDHENMFWYRQDPGLGLRLIYFSYDVKMKEKGDIPEGYSVSREKKERFSLILESASTNQTSMYLCASSPPRTSGGPPLAKNIQYFGAGTRLSVL.

V gene TRBV10-2 combines with J gene TRBJ2-1, with D uncertain. The ends were cut back, 5 bases at V and 5 bases at J, with 19 bases in the middle. From germline, CDR1 is WSHSY and CDR2 SAAADI. The CDR3 is 16 residues long. CDR3 amino acids: CASSTAGAQWDNEQFF. Here the CDR3 DNA reads TGCGCCAGCAGTACGGCTGGCGCCCAATGGGACAATGAGCAGTTCTTC.

There are a few counts of this clone. The chain carries TRBV4-2 and TRBJ2-1; TRBD2 matches 10 bases. V dropped 4 bases and J dropped 5; count of bases not matched to a gene: 8. In germline, CDR1 is LGHNA, CDR2 YNFKEQ. CDR3 length: 16 amino acids. The CDR3 DNA reads TGTGCCAGCAGCCGTTCAGCGGGAGGGCCGAACAATGAGCAGTTCTTC. Encoded protein: CASSRSAGGPNNEQFF.

This sequence joins TRBV19 and TRBJ2-1, with 7 bases identical to TRBD2. From germline, CDR1 is LNHDA and CDR2 SQIVND (reference sequence). The CDR3 runs to 15 residues. The J segment lost 7 bases and the V segment lost 1 base, leaving 7 bases of the junction unmatched. CDR3 nucleotide sequence: TGTGCCAGTAGTATAGGGGATAGCGGGCTTAATGAGCAGTTCTTC. Protein sequence: CASSIGDSGLNEQFF.

This rearrangement joins TRBV19 to TRBJ2-1, with a possible D match to TRBD1 (6 bases). CDR3 length equals 12 residues. Trimming left V 6 bases short and J 12 bases short, with 15 bases between. CDR1 is LNHDA and CDR2 is SQIVND in the germline V gene (reference sequence). Here the CDR3 DNA reads TGTGCCAGTAGGCCGCAGGGGTCGTGGCAGTTCTTC. This codes for CASRPQGSWQFF.

The chain carries TRBV6-5 and TRBJ2-5; D is unresolved. V was pared by 5 bases and J by 6 bases, with 10 bases between. From germline, CDR1 is MNHEY and CDR2 SVGAGI. This CDR3 is built from 12 residues. The CDR3 DNA is TGTGCCAGCAGTCAGGCCCCACAGACCCAGTACTTC. Translated: CASSQAPQTQYF.

The V call is TRBV10-2, the J call TRBJ2-7, with 7 bases that match TRBD1. The CDR3 has 13 residues. V gave up 2 bases and J gave up 12 bases; unmatched junction bases: 10. Germline V lookup: CDR1 WSHSY, CDR2 SAAADI. The CDR3 is CASSEEGQPSRYF. The CDR3 DNA reads as TGCGCCAGCAGTGAGGAGGGACAGCCCTCTCGGTACTTC.

V and J are TRBV20-1 and TRBJ2-7, with TRBD2 matching over 8 bases. In germline, CDR1 is DFQATT, CDR2 SNEGSKA (reference sequence). The trim removed 3 bases at V and 3 bases at J, leaving 7 bases unmatched. The CDR3 is 14 amino acids. This CDR3 is CSASVLAALYEQYF. CDR3 DNA sequence: TGCAGTGCTAGTGTACTAGCGGCCCTCTACGAGCAGTACTTC.

The sample holds a few counts of this clone. The chain couples TRBV19 to TRBJ2-7; a weak D match, TRBD1 (7 bases). Germline V lookup: CDR1 LNHDA, CDR2 SQIVND (reference sequence). The V end was cut by 5 bases, the J end by 5 bases, with 10 bases between. The CDR3 has 12 residues. CDR3 in amino acids: CASSDREDEQYF. CDR3 DNA sequence: TGTGCCAGTAGTGACAGGGAGGACGAGCAGTACTTC.

The sample holds a few counts of this clone. This chain joins TRBV11-2 and TRBJ2-3; 12 bases fit TRBD1. CDR3 size: 16 residues. Germline CDR1 SGHAT, CDR2 FQNNGV. With V trimmed by 1 base and J by 6 bases, 5 bases remained unmatched. CDR3 residues: CASSLAGQGAGDTQYF. CDR3 nucleotide sequence: TGTGCCAGCAGCTTAGCGGGACAGGGGGCTGGGGATACGCAGTATTTT.

The chain combines TRBV7-2 with TRBJ2-7; perhaps TRBD2 as D (6 bases). Germline V gives CDR1 SGHTA, CDR2 FQGNSA. V lost 4 bases and J lost 3, with 16 bases in between. The length of the CDR3 is 15 residues. The CDR3 sequence is CASSSEGLADYEQYF. CDR3 DNA: TGTGCCAGCAGCTCAGAAGGGTTAGCGGACTACGAGCAGTACTTC.

The gene calls are TRBV7-2 and TRBJ1-2; TRBD1 aligns across 10 bases. V lost 1 base to trimming and J lost 10 bases; unmatched junction nucleotides: 6. The CDR3 has 14 residues. Germline V gene data show CDR1 as SGHTA and CDR2 as FQGNSA. The CDR3 sequence is CASSLGAGTGDYTF. The CDR3 region has the DNA TGTGCCAGCAGCTTAGGCGCCGGGACAGGGGACTACACCTTC.